Listed below are T cell receptor beta chains from one sample, sequenced in a study of T cell responses to AZD1222 COVID-19 vaccine. This table comes from immunoSEQ multiplex PCR, and its TCRdb copy is limited to in-frame clones, with some not included. The sample shows about 140,000 clones, about 92% of them seen only once. The specimen was peripheral blood, collected 28 days after the second AZD1222 dose. The receptors here all came from an adult who received the AZD1222 COVID-19 vaccine. CDR3s include the opening cysteine and the closing phenylalanine or tryptophan. The order of the fields is D gene, V gene, clone size, J gene, CDR3 protein, CDR3 DNA. D genes are given only for firm matches. Clone size is stated in some rows and not others, as once, few, many or a class when expanded.

TRBD2,TRBV19,.,TRBJ2-7,CASRPREGIGYYEQYF,TGTGCCAGTAGACCCCGGGAGGGGATCGGGTACTACGAGCAGTACTTC
TRBD1,TRBV2,.,TRBJ2-7,CASSEDRGGLDEQYF,TGTGCCAGCAGTGAGGACAGGGGTGGACTTGACGAGCAGTACTTC
.,TRBV5-6,.,TRBJ2-1,CASSLWGRLSYNEQFF,TGTGCCAGCAGCTTGTGGGGACGTTTATCCTACAATGAGCAGTTCTTC
.,TRBV29-1,.,TRBJ1-2,CSVWTGLYGYTF,TGCAGCGTTTGGACCGGCCTCTATGGCTACACCTTC
.,TRBV6-6,.,TRBJ1-2,CASSYVFNYGYTF,TGTGCCAGCAGTTACGTATTCAACTATGGCTACACCTTC
TRBD1,TRBV7-9,.,TRBJ1-1,CASSLAAGGTEAFF,TGTGCCAGCAGCTTAGCTGCAGGGGGGACTGAAGCTTTCTTT
.,TRBV28,.,TRBJ1-2,CASRRPGSDYGYTF,TGTGCCAGCCGACGTCCCGGGTCCGACTATGGCTACACCTTC
TRBD2,TRBV5-1,.,TRBJ2-3,CASSGGGTRGADTQYF,TGCGCCAGCAGCGGTGGGGGGACTAGAGGCGCAGATACGCAGTATTTT
TRBD1,TRBV18,.,TRBJ2-7,CASSPQGALTYEQYF,TGTGCCAGCTCACCACAGGGGGCGCTGACCTACGAGCAGTACTTC
.,TRBV5-6,.,TRBJ1-2,CASSFGTYSNYGYTF,TGTGCCAGCAGCTTCGGGACATACTCTAACTATGGCTACACCTTC
TRBD2,TRBV14,.,TRBJ2-1,CASSQAPSGFNEQFF,TGTGCCAGCAGCCAAGCCCCTAGCGGATTCAATGAGCAGTTCTTC
TRBD1,TRBV29-1,.,TRBJ2-7,CSAGTGAYEQYF,TGCAGCGCCGGGACAGGGGCCTACGAGCAGTACTTC
.,TRBV5-5,.,TRBJ2-7,CASSPFRVHEQYF,TGTGCCAGCAGCCCCTTCAGGGTCCACGAGCAGTACTTC
.,TRBV28,once,TRBJ1-5,CASSLLRGSNQPQHF,TGTGCCAGCAGTTTATTACGGGGGTCCAATCAGCCCCAGCATTTT
.,TRBV30,.,TRBJ1-4,CAWSVPGSTNEKLFF,TGTGCCTGGAGTGTACCGGGATCAACTAATGAAAAACTGTTTTTT
TRBD1,TRBV19,.,TRBJ1-5,CASSTLQGMSQPQHF,TGTGCCAGTAGTACCCTACAGGGGATGAGTCAGCCCCAGCATTTT
TRBD1,TRBV2,.,TRBJ1-1,CASRAQGVAFF,TGTGCCAGCAGGGCACAGGGGGTAGCTTTCTTT
.,TRBV6-5,.,TRBJ1-5,CASSPGGEGQPQHF,TGTGCCAGCAGCCCCGGGGGGGAGGGTCAGCCCCAGCATTTT
TRBD2,TRBV3-1/TRBV3-2,.,TRBJ2-1,CASSQPPRENEQFF,TGTGCCAGCAGCCAACCCCCGCGGGAGAATGAGCAGTTCTTC
.,TRBV6-4,.,TRBJ1-6,CASSEGSSYNSPLHF,TGTGCCAGCAGTGAAGGAAGCTCCTATAATTCACCCCTCCACTTT
TRBD2,TRBV7-3,.,TRBJ2-3,CASSPPRLAGGPQYTDTQYF,TGTGCCAGCAGCCCCCCACGACTAGCGGGAGGACCCCAATACACAGATACGCAGTATTTT
.,TRBV30,.,TRBJ2-1,CAWSVNEQFF,TGTGCCTGGAGTGTTAATGAGCAGTTCTTC
.,TRBV14,.,TRBJ1-5,CASSRGDQPQHF,TGTGCCAGCAGCCGCGGGGATCAGCCCCAGCATTTT
TRBD1,TRBV18,.,TRBJ2-3,CASSPRTGSGTDTQYF,TGTGCCAGCTCACCACGGACAGGGTCTGGCACAGATACGCAGTATTTT
.,TRBV25-1,.,TRBJ2-1,CASSVYNEQFF,TGTGCCAGCAGTGTGTACAATGAGCAGTTCTTC
.,TRBV6-5,.,TRBJ1-1,CASRPGGVMNTEAFF,TGTGCCAGCAGACCCGGGGGGGTTATGAACACTGAAGCTTTCTTT
.,TRBV5-1,.,TRBJ2-7,CASSLVGDEQYF,TGCGCCAGCAGCTTGGTGGGGGACGAGCAGTACTTC
TRBD2,TRBV9,.,TRBJ2-1,CASSRGGRGDNEQFF,TGTGCCAGCAGCCGGGGTGGGAGGGGAGACAATGAGCAGTTCTTC
.,TRBV30,.,TRBJ1-1,CAWSTRYEAFF,TGTGCCTGGAGCACGCGCTATGAAGCTTTCTTT
.,TRBV21-1,.,TRBJ1-1,CASSAPGQGDSEAFF,TGTGCCAGCAGCGCACCGGGACAGGGGGATTCTGAAGCTTTCTTT
.,TRBV9,.,TRBJ2-1,CASSVAQGFMNEQFF,TGTGCCAGCAGCGTAGCACAGGGATTTATGAATGAGCAGTTCTTC
.,TRBV7-2,.,TRBJ2-7,CASSYTSPHERGVLHEQYF,TGTGCCAGCAGCTACACAAGCCCCCATGAGAGGGGAGTCCTCCACGAGCAGTACTTC
.,TRBV19,.,TRBJ2-7,CASSSRGPEQYF,TGTGCCAGTAGTTCGCGGGGGCCCGAGCAGTACTTC
.,TRBV7-9,.,TRBJ2-2,CASSLVSGNTGELFF,TGTGCCAGCAGCTTAGTGTCAGGGAACACCGGGGAGCTGTTTTTT
.,TRBV7-9,.,TRBJ2-5,CASSSQETQYF,TGTGCCAGCAGCTCTCAAGAGACCCAGTACTTC
TRBD2,TRBV19,.,TRBJ2-1,CATSGLAGGYNEQFF,TGTGCCACCTCGGGACTAGCGGGAGGGTACAATGAGCAGTTCTTC
TRBD1,TRBV2,.,TRBJ2-3,CASSSQGASTDTQYF,TGTGCCAGCAGTTCACAGGGGGCTAGCACAGATACGCAGTATTTT
.,TRBV7-9,.,TRBJ2-2,CASSLPTTQNTGELFF,TGTGCCAGCAGCTTACCGACGACCCAGAACACCGGGGAGCTGTTTTTT
TRBD1,TRBV7-9,.,TRBJ1-1,CASSPSRTGGAQTEAFF,TGTGCCAGCAGCCCGAGCCGGACAGGGGGCGCTCAGACTGAAGCTTTCTTT
.,TRBV3-1/TRBV3-2,once,TRBJ2-3,CASSQGANGADTQYF,TGTGCCAGCAGCCAAGGGGCCAATGGAGCAGATACGCAGTATTTT
TRBD2,TRBV4-3,.,TRBJ2-1,CASSQAALAGGGEQFF,TGCGCCAGCAGCCAAGCGGCACTAGCGGGAGGGGGCGAGCAGTTCTTC
.,TRBV6-5,.,TRBJ2-7,CASSLRDAYEQYF,TGTGCCAGCAGTTTACGGGACGCTTACGAGCAGTACTTC